This T cell receptor beta chain stems from a study of T cells in Graves' hyperthyroidism and ophthalmopathy. Study findings and constraints: Researchers found most expanded thyroid clonotypes above 0.001 in blood as well.

Amplified TCR beta CDR3 regions came from RNA transcripts. A first-round RT-PCR of the TCR CDR3 used the HTBI primer set. TCRdb passed the multiplex PCR reads through MiXCR, listing each CDR3 protein once. The top ten hold 32% of the sample, which has 300,000 to 450,000 distinct CDR3 sequences, 15% seen once. The CDR3 has 16 amino acids. The germline V gene encodes CDR1 SGHTA and CDR2 FQGNSA. V lost 5 bases and J lost 0, with 17 bases in between. The study left out patients who had uncontrolled infection, other autoimmune disease, pregnancy or lactation. This clonotype was detected a few times. Its antigen is not known.

This TCR derives from a woman aged 30 to 39 with Graves' hyperthyroidism. Sequences were obtained from blood. V is TRBV7-2 and J is TRBJ2-7; tentative D call: TRBD1 (6 bases). The CDR3 DNA reads TGTGCCAGCAGCCCAACGCAGGGGATAAGCTCCTACGAGCAGTACTTC. Translation gives CASSPTQGISSYEQYF.